These 22 T cell receptor beta chains were all obtained from the same sample, sequenced in a study of regulatory T cells in long-lasting Graves disease. CDR3 regions were amplified by Arm-PCR using iRepertoire HTBI primers to build TCR beta libraries. TCRdb reprocessed the multiplex PCR reads via MiXCR and lists one record per CDR3 protein. The top ten clones hold roughly 7.1% of a sample with roughly 500,000 distinct CDR3 sequences, 20% to 25% of them seen once. Time point in this sample: persistent/refractory GD, antithyroid drugs over 5 years with positive TRAb. Making the TCR library involved RNA that had been extracted from PBMCs. This material consisted of peripheral blood mononuclear cells (PBMCs), taken when the disease was refractory, from a patient treated with antithyroid drugs. The receptors come from a female donor with Graves disease.

Ten or more counts support this clonotype. The chain recombines TRBV6-9 with TRBJ2-7; the D gene could be TRBD1 or TRBD2 (6 bases each). CDR1 and CDR2 from the germline V gene are MNHGY and SVAAGI. The V end lost 4 bases, the J end lost 3 bases, and 10 bases lay between the germline ends. The CDR3 sequence is 13 residues long. CDR3 DNA sequence: TGTGCCAGCAGTTGGGGGCGGGACTACGAGCAGTACTTC. It translates to CASSWGRDYEQYF.

The chain couples TRBV4-3 to TRBJ1-2; D possibly corresponds to TRBD1 (5 bases). Per the germline V gene, CDR1 is LGHNA and CDR2 is YSLEER. This CDR3 region has 16 residues. Trimming cost V 0 bases and J 1 base, with 12 bases left between them. CDR3 sequence reads: CASSQDIPGSNYGYTF. CDR3 nucleotides: TGCGCCAGCAGCCAAGATATCCCAGGGAGTAACTATGGCTACACCTTC.

This chain joins TRBV7-3 and TRBJ2-3, with 7 bases matching TRBD1. In germline, CDR1 is SGHTA, CDR2 FQGTGA. V trimming: 3 bases; J trimming: 2 bases; junction bases outside the gene matches: 5. CDR3 size: 15 residues. CDR3 coding DNA: TGTGCCAGCAGCTTGGGACAGTTTTCCACAGATACGCAGTATTTT. It codes for CASSLGQFSTDTQYF.

This clonotype was picked up a small number of times. V usage is TRBV30 and J usage is TRBJ2-3; a possible D gene is TRBD2 (6 bases). This CDR3 is 13 amino acids long. Looked up from germline, CDR1 is GTSNPN and CDR2 is SVGIG (reference sequence). Trimming shortened V by 3 bases and J by 2 bases, and 9 bases separated the two germline ends. The CDR3 region is CAWRGLSTDTQYF. The CDR3 region has the DNA TGTGCCTGGAGGGGACTTTCCACAGATACGCAGTATTTT.

A single count supports this clonotype. A read error may be the cause here, since a much bigger clone is one base away. The chain has TRBV27 and TRBJ2-7; D could derive from TRBD1 or TRBD2 (5 bases each). There are 14 residues in the CDR3. The germline CDR1 and CDR2 sequences are MNHEY and SMNVEV (reference sequence). The CDR3 loop is CANSPLGASYEQYF. Here the CDR3 DNA reads TGTGCCAACAGTCCCCTCGGGGCGTCCTACGAGCAGTACTTC.

As to this clonotype: A much larger clone is a single base away; this may be a read error. The CDR3 spells CANSLGTGGNTEAFF. The CDR3 region has the DNA TGTGCCAACAGTCTAGGGACAGGGGGAAACACTGAAGCTTTCTTT. The chain recombines TRBV28 with TRBJ1-1; 11 nucleotides agree with TRBD1. The germline CDR1 and CDR2 sequences are MDHEN and SYDVKM. The CDR3 sequence is 15 residues long.

As DNA, the CDR3 is TGTGCCAGTAGTTGGGGGGGCGCCCACTACGAGCAGTACTTC. Its protein is CASSWGGAHYEQYF. The chain links TRBV19 to TRBJ2-7; possibly TRBD2 for D (7 bases). The V and J ends lost 5 bases and 3 bases respectively, with 14 bases between them. This CDR3 contains 14 residues. The V gene's germline CDR1 is LNHDA and CDR2 SQIVND (reference sequence).

The rearrangement joins TRBV7-9 to TRBJ2-7; a possible D gene is TRBD1 (5 bases). The germline V gene encodes CDR1 SEHNR and CDR2 FQNEAQ (reference sequence). This CDR3 has 15 amino acids. Between the trimmed V and J ends, which lost 1 base and 0 bases, there was a span of 10 bases. CDR3 coding DNA: TGTGCCAGCAGCTTAGAAGCCAGGGACTCCTACGAGCAGTACTTC. This codes for CASSLEARDSYEQYF.

In its sample, this clonotype was seen a few times. The V call is TRBV27, the J call TRBJ1-5; TRBD1 matches 8 bases. The germline CDR1 and CDR2 sequences are MNHEY and SMNVEV (reference sequence). This CDR3 has 15 residues. Trimming cost V 8 bases and J 6 bases; bases outside gene matches: 12. The CDR3 DNA sequence: TGTGCCAGCTCTCAGGGGCAGGGGGCGTTTCAGCCCCAGCATTTT. Its protein is CASSQGQGAFQPQHF.

The rearrangement uses TRBV2 and TRBJ1-2; 7 bases fit TRBD1. The V segment lost 2 bases and the J segment 2 bases; nucleotides outside the gene matches: 2. This CDR3 has 14 residues. Germline CDR1 reads SNHLY; CDR2 reads FYNNEI. This CDR3 is CASSEQGDNYGYTF. DNA for the CDR3: TGTGCCAGCAGTGAACAGGGGGACAACTATGGCTACACCTTC.

A word on this clonotype: A read error may be the cause here, since a much bigger clone is one base away. The CDR3 end shows no conserved phenylalanine or tryptophan, and so a read error is likely. The rearrangement uses TRBV27 and TRBJ2-5; D remains ambiguous. Germline V gene sequence: CDR1 MNHEY, CDR2 SMNVEV (reference sequence). The CDR3 has 13 residues. V lost 5 bases, J lost 5 bases, and 12 bases lay in between. The CDR3 DNA is TGTGCCAGCAGTCAAACCGTCGCGGAGACCCAGTACCTC. This encodes CASSQTVAETQYL.

This clonotype was picked up a small number of times. The V gene is TRBV20-1, the J gene TRBJ2-7, with TRBD2 identical over 15 bases. This CDR3 has 16 amino acids. CDR1 DFQATT and CDR2 SNEGSKA come from the germline V gene (reference sequence). V lost 1 base and J lost 2; bases outside the gene matches: 3. In DNA form, the CDR3 reads TGCAGTGCTAGAGGAAGGACTAGCGGGAGGGCCTACGAGCAGTACTTC. This translates into CSARGRTSGRAYEQYF.

Comments on this clonotype: With a much larger clone just one base away, this may be a read error. This likely comes from a read error, as the CDR3 has no conserved phenylalanine or tryptophan at its end. The chain joins TRBV2 to TRBJ1-2; D is unclear. The germline CDR1 and CDR2 sequences are SNHLY and FYNNEI. CDR3 length: 13 amino acids. Trimming shortened V by 0 bases and J by 8 bases, and 10 bases separated the two germline ends. This CDR3 is CASSEALLRGYTS. The DNA for the CDR3 is TGTGCCAGCAGTGAAGCCCTCCTCCGGGGCTACACCTCC.

The chain is built from TRBV2 and TRBJ2-3, with TRBD2 matching 9 bases. V was clipped by 5 bases and J by 3 bases; unmatched bases: 3. Germline-derived CDR1 and CDR2 are SNHLY and FYNNEI. The CDR3 consists of 14 residues. The CDR3 DNA reads TGTGCCAGCAGTAGACTAGCGGAGACAGATACGCAGTATTTT. It translates to CASSRLAETDTQYF.

This chain joins TRBV30 and TRBJ2-5; TRBD2 agrees at 8 bases. Losses at the gene ends were 4 bases for V and 2 bases for J; bases not matched to a gene: 6. There are 14 residues in the CDR3. Looked up from germline, CDR1 is GTSNPN and CDR2 is SVGIG (reference sequence). CDR3 residues: CAWNLGGEQETQYF. The CDR3 DNA sequence: TGTGCCTGGAACCTCGGGGGGGAACAAGAGACCCAGTACTTC. Based on the CDR3 plus reference TRBV30 and TRBJ2-5, the full variable domain is SQTIHQWPATLVQPVGSPLSLECTVEGTSNPNLYWYRQAAGRGLQLLFYSVGIGQISSEVPQNLSASRPQDRQFILSSKKLLLSDSGFYLCAWNLGGEQETQYFGPGTRLLVL.

The table lists this clonotype with a few counts. This chain uses TRBV9 with TRBJ1-5; D not resolved. V lost 3 bases to trimming and J lost 0 bases, with 7 bases between them. The germline CDR1 and CDR2 sequences are SGDLS and YYNGEE. This CDR3 is built from 14 residues. The CDR3 loop reads CASSAETSNQPQHF. The CDR3 nucleotides are TGTGCCAGCAGCGCGGAGACTAGCAATCAGCCCCAGCATTTT.

This clonotype occurred a few times. The chain couples TRBV11-2 to TRBJ2-2; D uncertain. The germline V gene has CDR1 SGHAT and CDR2 FQNNGV. This CDR3 has 17 amino acids. Trimming took 0 bases from V and 4 from J, leaving 15 bases between them. The CDR3 protein is CASSLDEYVVGTGELFF. The CDR3 DNA is TGTGCCAGCAGCTTAGATGAGTATGTGGTTGGCACCGGGGAGCTGTTTTTT.

About this clonotype itself: The junction departs from germline at one end; a sequencing error may be responsible. The rearrangement links TRBV12-3 or TRBV12-4 to TRBJ2-2; 8 nucleotides align to TRBD1. The CDR3 is 15 amino acids. The CDR3 loop reads CAGRSPGGRTGELFF. CDR3 DNA sequence: TGTGCCGGCAGATCTCCAGGGGGCCGCACCGGGGAGCTGTTTTTT.

This clonotype came up a few times. This rearrangement joins TRBV6-1 to TRBJ2-2; TRBD2 matches 7 bases. The trim removed 6 bases at V and 6 bases at J, leaving 7 bases unmatched. The length of the CDR3 is 14 residues. Germline V lookup: CDR1 MNHNS, CDR2 SASEGT. This CDR3 reads CASSGLEGPGELFF. For the CDR3, the DNA is TGTGCCAGCAGCGGACTAGAAGGACCCGGGGAGCTGTTTTTT.

This clonotype was observed a handful of times. The chain combines TRBV15 with TRBJ1-1; D may be TRBD1 (5 bases). Germline V gives CDR1 LNHNV, CDR2 YYDKDF (reference sequence). This CDR3 is built from 15 residues. Trimming removed 7 bases at V and 3 bases at J, with 18 bases between. DNA of the CDR3: TGTGCCACCAAACGGGGCAGCTACATGCACACTGAAGCTTTCTTT. It encodes CATKRGSYMHTEAFF.

This chain joins TRBV20-1 and TRBJ2-1; 12 bases agree with TRBD2. Germline CDR1 DFQATT, CDR2 SNEGSKA (reference sequence). J lost 8 bases, V lost 7 bases, and 6 bases had no gene match. This CDR3 has 13 amino acids. For the CDR3, the DNA is TGCAGTGTGACTAGCGGGAGTCTGGATGAGCAGTTCTTC. Translating gives CSVTSGSLDEQFF.

The rearrangement joins TRBV6-2 or TRBV6-3 to TRBJ1-6, with TRBD1 as a possible D gene (5 bases). The CDR3 is made up of 15 amino acids. CDR1 and CDR2 (germline): MNHEY, SVGEGT. Trimming stripped 2 bases from V and 6 bases from J, with 11 bases between. The CDR3 loop reads CASSYLGGSNSPLHF. Here the CDR3 DNA reads TGTGCCAGCAGTTACCTCGGGGGATCTAATTCACCCCTCCACTTT.